This note documents a single T cell receptor beta chain sequence. What it binds is not known. The source of the sample is a study of liver allograft versus peripheral blood T cells. About the study: Transplanted livers and recipients' peripheral blood had their T cell receptor repertoires compared. Notes on the study in general: It was reported that the T cell receptor repertoires found inside liver allografts differed from those that were detected in peripheral blood.

MiXCR, applied by TCRdb to the reads, yields one record per CDR3 protein. The sample has 2,000 to 3,000 distinct CDR3 sequences; approximately 15% are singletons. This sequence was found in a human patient who had a liver transplant. Among the T cells, some may be from the graft donor.

This CDR3 reads CASSQPQYRGKRRGYTF. The CDR3 DNA reads as TGTGCCAGCAGCCAGCCCCAATACAGGGGGAAGAGAAGGGGCTACACCTTC. The rearrangement joins TRBV16 to TRBJ1-2; 8 nucleotides agree with TRBD1. The length of the CDR3 is 17 residues. CDR1 and CDR2 (germline): KGHSY, FQNENV. Germline trimming cut 3 bases from V and 8 bases from J; bases unmatched to any gene: 17.